This T cell receptor (beta chain) originates from a study of T cell responses to AZD1222 COVID-19 vaccine. TCRdb's copy holds only in-frame clones and misses some; the assay was immunoSEQ multiplex PCR. The table records approximately 260,000 clones, roughly 93% of them present only once. Trimming pared 11 bases from V and 4 bases from J, leaving 11 bases between. The CDR3 sequence is 11 residues long. Germline CDR1 and CDR2: MNHEY and SVGAGI. The TCR sequence derives from an adult in good health. This chain joins TRBV6-5 and TRBJ1-2; D not resolved. Sequenced here: peripheral blood, sampled on day 0 of AZD1222 vaccination. The chain's CDR3 is CARAFIYGYTF. The CDR3 coding sequence is TGTGCCCGAGCGTTCATCTATGGCTACACCTTC.